This is a list of T cell receptor beta chains from one sample in a study of blood T cell repertoires in COVID-19. The data were produced by immunoSEQ multiplex PCR, yet TCRdb's version contains in-frame clones alone and is incomplete. Of more than 90,000 clones in the sample, over 80% are singletons; the top ten hold 0.83%. The sample consisted of peripheral blood. These receptor sequences come from a woman between 70 and 85 years old with acute or convalescent COVID-19. CDR3s include the opening cysteine and the closing phenylalanine or tryptophan. The order of the fields is CDR3 length, D gene, V gene, J gene, clone size, CDR3 protein, CDR3 DNA. A D gene is named only where the DNA matches it firmly. Expanded clones get a size class; other rows say once, few or many, or leave the size out.

>15|TRBD2|TRBV6-5|TRBJ2-1|-
CASRAPGLALNEQFF
TGTGCCAGCCGGGCCCCGGGACTAGCTCTCAATGAGCAGTTCTTC
>16|-|TRBV5-1|TRBJ1-4|-
CASSSGRDTGGEKLFF
TGCGCCAGCAGCTCCGGCAGGGATACGGGCGGTGAAAAACTGTTTTTT
>15|-|TRBV18|TRBJ1-1|-
CASSPQDSLNTEAFF
TGTGCCAGCTCACCGCAGGACAGCTTGAACACTGAAGCTTTCTTT
>16|TRBD2|TRBV27|TRBJ2-7|-
CASSGHSGSMGYEQYF
TGTGCCAGCAGTGGCCATAGCGGGAGCATGGGCTACGAGCAGTACTTC
>15|-|TRBV28|TRBJ1-4|-
CASSPSTATNEKLFF
TGTGCCAGCAGTCCGTCGACAGCAACTAATGAAAAACTGTTTTTT
>17|TRBD2|TRBV14|TRBJ2-1|-
CASSQPGLAGVYNEQFF
TGTGCCAGCAGCCAACCGGGACTAGCGGGGGTGTACAATGAGCAGTTCTTC
>18|TRBD1|TRBV6-4|TRBJ2-5|-
CASSGGSERGRAQETQYF
TGTGCCAGCAGTGGGGGCTCCGAAAGGGGGCGAGCCCAAGAGACCCAGTACTTC
>17|-|TRBV7-9|TRBJ1-6|-
CASSSSQGVAYNSPLHF
TGTGCCAGCAGCTCGTCTCAAGGGGTAGCCTATAATTCACCCCTCCACTTT
>15|TRBD2|TRBV5-1|TRBJ2-1|-
CASSLGTSGHNEQFF
TGCGCCAGCAGCTTGGGGACTAGCGGGCACAATGAGCAGTTCTTC
>15|-|TRBV15|TRBJ1-1|-
CATSRETGLNTEAFF
TGTGCCACCAGCAGAGAGACAGGACTGAACACTGAAGCTTTCTTT
>17|TRBD1|TRBV9|TRBJ2-2|-
CASSVAGTGRDTGELFF
TGTGCCAGCAGCGTAGCGGGGACAGGGCGGGACACCGGGGAGCTGTTTTTT
>14|TRBD2|TRBV7-9|TRBJ2-3|-
CASSKALAGDTQYF
TGTGCCAGCAGCAAAGCCCTAGCGGGAGATACGCAGTATTTT
>16|TRBD1|TRBV5-1|TRBJ1-1|-
CASSLAGQGATTEAFF
TGCGCCAGCAGCTTGGCGGGACAGGGGGCGACCACTGAAGCTTTCTTT
>17|-|TRBV2|TRBJ1-3|-
CASSGGQGRVGGNTIYF
TGTGCCAGCAGTGGGGGGCAGGGCAGAGTTGGTGGAAACACCATATATTTT
>13|-|TRBV11-2|TRBJ1-1|once
CASSREFNTEAFF
TGTGCCAGCAGCAGAGAGTTTAACACTGAAGCTTTCTTT
>19|TRBD2|TRBV28|TRBJ2-1|few
CASSLRTSGRVTRGNEQFF
TGTGCCAGCAGTTTACGGACTAGCGGGAGGGTCACCCGAGGGAATGAGCAGTTCTTC
>13|-|TRBV7-2|TRBJ1-4|-
CASSPLTNEKLFF
TGTGCCAGCAGCCCGTTGACTAATGAAAAACTGTTTTTT
>15|TRBD1|TRBV10-3|TRBJ1-2|-
CATRAQGDLTYGYTF
TGTGCCACCAGAGCTCAGGGGGACCTGACCTATGGCTACACCTTC
>15|TRBD2|TRBV28|TRBJ2-4|-
CASSSPGGVRNIQYF
TGTGCCAGCAGTTCCCCCGGGGGGGTAAGAAACATTCAGTACTTC
>16|-|TRBV2|TRBJ1-5|-
CASSAGQGLSNQPQHF
TGTGCCAGCAGTGCCGGTCAGGGTTTAAGCAATCAGCCCCAGCATTTT
>16|TRBD2|TRBV5-1|TRBJ2-5|-
CASSLGTSGEGETQYF
TGCGCCAGCAGCCTCGGGACTAGCGGGGAGGGAGAGACCCAGTACTTC
>15|TRBD2|TRBV6-5|TRBJ2-1|-
CASSYAAGGFNEQFF
TGTGCCAGCAGTTACGCAGCGGGAGGGTTCAATGAGCAGTTCTTC
>14|-|TRBV7-3|TRBJ2-3|-
CASSQGLNTDTQYF
TGTGCCAGCAGCCAGGGACTTAACACAGATACGCAGTATTTT
>11|-|TRBV30|TRBJ1-4|-
CAWGRDEKLFF
TGTGCCTGGGGCCGGGATGAAAAACTGTTTTTT
>14|-|TRBV28|TRBJ1-2|-
CASSFGAELYGYTF
TGTGCCAGCAGTTTTGGGGCAGAACTCTATGGCTACACCTTC
>15|TRBD2|TRBV9|TRBJ2-7|-
CASSAQGLAGGEQYF
TGTGCCAGCAGCGCGCAGGGACTAGCGGGTGGAGAGCAGTACTTC